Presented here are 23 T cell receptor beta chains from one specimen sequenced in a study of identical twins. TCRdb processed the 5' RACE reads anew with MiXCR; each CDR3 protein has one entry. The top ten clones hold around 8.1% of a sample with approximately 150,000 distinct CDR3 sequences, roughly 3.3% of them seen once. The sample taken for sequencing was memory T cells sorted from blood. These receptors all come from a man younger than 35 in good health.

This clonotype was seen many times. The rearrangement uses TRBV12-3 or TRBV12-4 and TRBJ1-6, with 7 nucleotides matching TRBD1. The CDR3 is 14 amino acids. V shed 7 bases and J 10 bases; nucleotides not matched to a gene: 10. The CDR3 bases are TGTGCCAGCACCCCGGACAGGTGGTTGTCACCCCTCCACTTT. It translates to CASTPDRWLSPLHF.

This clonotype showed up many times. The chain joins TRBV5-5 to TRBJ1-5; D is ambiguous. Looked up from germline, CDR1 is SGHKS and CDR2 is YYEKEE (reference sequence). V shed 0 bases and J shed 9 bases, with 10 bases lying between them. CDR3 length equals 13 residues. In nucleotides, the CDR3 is TGTGCCAGCAGCTTGGAGTCAAAGGCGCCCCAGCATTTT. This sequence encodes CASSLESKAPQHF.

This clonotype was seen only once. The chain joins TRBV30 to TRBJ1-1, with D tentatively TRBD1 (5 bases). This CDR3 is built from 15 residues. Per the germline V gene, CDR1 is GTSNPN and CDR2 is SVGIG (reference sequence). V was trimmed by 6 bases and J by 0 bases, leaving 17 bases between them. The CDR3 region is CACIRRGDMNTEAFF. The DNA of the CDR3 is TGTGCCTGCATAAGACGGGGCGACATGAACACTGAAGCTTTCTTT. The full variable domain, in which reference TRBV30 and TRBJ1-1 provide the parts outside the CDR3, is SQTIHQWPATLVQPVGSPLSLECTVEGTSNPNLYWYRQAAGRGLQLLFYSVGIGQISSEVPQNLSASRPQDRQFILSSKKLLLSDSGFYLCACIRRGDMNTEAFFGQGTRLTVV.

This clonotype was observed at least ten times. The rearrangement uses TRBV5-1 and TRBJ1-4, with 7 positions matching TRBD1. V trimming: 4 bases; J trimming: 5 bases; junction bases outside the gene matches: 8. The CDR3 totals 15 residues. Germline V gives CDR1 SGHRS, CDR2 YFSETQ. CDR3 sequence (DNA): TGCGCCAGCAGCAGAGGGACAGCGGGGAATGAAAAACTGTTTTTT. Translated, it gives CASSRGTAGNEKLFF.

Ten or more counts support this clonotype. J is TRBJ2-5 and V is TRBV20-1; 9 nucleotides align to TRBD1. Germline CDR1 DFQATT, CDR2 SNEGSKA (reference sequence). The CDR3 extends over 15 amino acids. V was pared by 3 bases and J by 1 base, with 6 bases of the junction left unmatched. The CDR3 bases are TGCAGTGCTAGTTTGGGACAGGGAATCCAAGAGACCCAGTACTTC. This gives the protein CSASLGQGIQETQYF.

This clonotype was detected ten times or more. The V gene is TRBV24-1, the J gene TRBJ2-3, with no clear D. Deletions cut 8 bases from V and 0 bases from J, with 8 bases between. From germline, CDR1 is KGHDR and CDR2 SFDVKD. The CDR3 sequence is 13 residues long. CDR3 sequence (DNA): TGTGCCACCACTTCCTCTAGCACAGATACGCAGTATTTT. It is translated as CATTSSSTDTQYF.

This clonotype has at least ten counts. CDR3 region: CATGGLNTEAFF. CDR3 DNA: TGTGCCACCGGGGGCCTGAACACTGAAGCTTTCTTT. V usage is TRBV10-3 and J usage is TRBJ1-1, with a weak D call TRBD1 (6 bases). The germline V gene encodes CDR1 ENHRY and CDR2 SYGVKD. The length of the CDR3 is 12 residues. V was clipped by 10 bases and J by 0 bases, with 9 bases between them.

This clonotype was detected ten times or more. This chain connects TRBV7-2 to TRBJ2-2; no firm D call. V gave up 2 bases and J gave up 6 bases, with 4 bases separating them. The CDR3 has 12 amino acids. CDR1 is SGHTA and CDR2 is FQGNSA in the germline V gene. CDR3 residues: CASSLRAGELFF. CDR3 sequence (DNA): TGTGCCAGCAGCTTACGGGCCGGGGAGCTGTTTTTT.

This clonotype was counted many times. Here the CDR3 reads CASSYSGLPRGEQFF. The CDR3 region has the DNA TGTGCCAGCAGTTACTCGGGACTCCCTCGGGGGGAGCAGTTCTTC. The chain combines TRBV6-5 with TRBJ2-1; TRBD2 might be the D (6 bases). The V and J ends lost 0 bases and 10 bases respectively, with 16 bases between them. This CDR3 is 15 amino acids long. Germline V gene data show CDR1 as MNHEY and CDR2 as SVGAGI.

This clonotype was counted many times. The CDR3 loop is CASSLPGGTETQYF. The CDR3 DNA reads TGTGCCAGCAGCTTACCCGGGGGAACAGAGACCCAGTACTTC. The V and J genes are TRBV11-2 and TRBJ2-5; possible D gene TRBD2, 6 bases. The CDR3 totals 14 residues. The V end was cut by 2 bases, the J end by 4 bases, with 11 bases between. Germline assignment: CDR1 SGHAT and CDR2 FQNNGV.

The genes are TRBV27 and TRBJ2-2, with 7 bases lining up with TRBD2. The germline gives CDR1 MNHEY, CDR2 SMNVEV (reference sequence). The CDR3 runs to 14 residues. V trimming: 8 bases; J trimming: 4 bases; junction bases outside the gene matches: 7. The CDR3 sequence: CASRWGGSTGELFF. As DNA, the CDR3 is TGTGCCAGCCGATGGGGGGGTTCCACCGGGGAGCTGTTTTTT.

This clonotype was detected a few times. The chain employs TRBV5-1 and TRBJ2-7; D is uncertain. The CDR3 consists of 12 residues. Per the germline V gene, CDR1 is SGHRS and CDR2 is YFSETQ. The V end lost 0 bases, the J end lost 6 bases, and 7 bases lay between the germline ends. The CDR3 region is CASSLGRAEQYF. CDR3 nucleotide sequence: TGCGCCAGCAGCTTGGGAAGGGCCGAGCAGTACTTC. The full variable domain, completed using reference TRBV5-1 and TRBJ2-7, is KAGVTQTPRYLIKTRGQQVTLSCSPISGHRSVSWYQQTPGQGLQFLFEYFSETQRNKGNFPGRFSGRQFSNSRSEMNVSTLELGDSALYLCASSLGRAEQYFGPGTRLTVT.

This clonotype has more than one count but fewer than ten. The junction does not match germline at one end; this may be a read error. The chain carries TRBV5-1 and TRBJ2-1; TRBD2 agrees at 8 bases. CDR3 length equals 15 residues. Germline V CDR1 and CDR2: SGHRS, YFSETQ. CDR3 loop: CASSESGSSHNEQFF. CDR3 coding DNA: TGCGCCAGCAGCGAAAGCGGGAGCTCCCACAATGAGCAGTTCTTC.

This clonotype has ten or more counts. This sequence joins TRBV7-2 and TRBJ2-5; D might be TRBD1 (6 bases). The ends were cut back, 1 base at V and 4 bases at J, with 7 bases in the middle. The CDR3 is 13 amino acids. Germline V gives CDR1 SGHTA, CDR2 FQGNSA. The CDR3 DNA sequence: TGTGCCAGCAGCTTAGTAGGGGGAGAGACCCAGTACTTC. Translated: CASSLVGGETQYF.

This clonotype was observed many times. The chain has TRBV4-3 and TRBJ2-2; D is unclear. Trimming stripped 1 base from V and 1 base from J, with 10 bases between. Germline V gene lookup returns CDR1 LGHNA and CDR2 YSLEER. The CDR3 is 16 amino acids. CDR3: CASSQGSARNTGELFF. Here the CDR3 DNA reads TGCGCCAGCAGCCAAGGAAGTGCGAGGAACACCGGGGAGCTGTTTTTT.

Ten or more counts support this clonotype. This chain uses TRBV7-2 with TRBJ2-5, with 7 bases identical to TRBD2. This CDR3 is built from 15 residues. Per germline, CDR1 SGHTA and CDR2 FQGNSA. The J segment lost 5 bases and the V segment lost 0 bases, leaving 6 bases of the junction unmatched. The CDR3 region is CASSLARGGWETQYF. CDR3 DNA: TGTGCCAGCAGCTTAGCGCGGGGAGGGTGGGAGACCCAGTACTTC.

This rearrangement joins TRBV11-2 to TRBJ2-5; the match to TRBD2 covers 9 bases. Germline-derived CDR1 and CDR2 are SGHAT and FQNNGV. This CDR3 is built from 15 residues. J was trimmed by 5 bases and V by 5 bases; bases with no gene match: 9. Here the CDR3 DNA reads TGTGCCAGCAGCCCCCACGCGGGAGGGCCGGAGACCCAGTACTTC. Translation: CASSPHAGGPETQYF. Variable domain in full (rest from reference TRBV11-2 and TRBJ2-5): EAGVAQSPRYKIIEKRQSVAFWCNPISGHATLYWYQQILGQGPKLLIQFQNNGVVDDSQLPKDRFSAERLKGVDSTLKIQPAKLEDSAVYLCASSPHAGGPETQYFGPGTRLLVL.

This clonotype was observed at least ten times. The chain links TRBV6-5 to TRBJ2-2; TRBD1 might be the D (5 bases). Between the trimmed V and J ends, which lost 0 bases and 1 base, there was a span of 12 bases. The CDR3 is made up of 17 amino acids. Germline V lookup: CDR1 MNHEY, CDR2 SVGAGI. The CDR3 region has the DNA TGTGCCAGCAGTTACTCATCCGGACACCTGAACACCGGGGAGCTGTTTTTT. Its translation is CASSYSSGHLNTGELFF.

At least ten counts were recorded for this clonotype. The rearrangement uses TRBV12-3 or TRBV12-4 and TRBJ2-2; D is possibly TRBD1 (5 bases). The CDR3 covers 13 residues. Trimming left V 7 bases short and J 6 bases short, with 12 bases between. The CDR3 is CASILAGSGELFF. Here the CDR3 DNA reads TGTGCCAGCATTCTGGCAGGGTCCGGGGAGCTGTTTTTT.

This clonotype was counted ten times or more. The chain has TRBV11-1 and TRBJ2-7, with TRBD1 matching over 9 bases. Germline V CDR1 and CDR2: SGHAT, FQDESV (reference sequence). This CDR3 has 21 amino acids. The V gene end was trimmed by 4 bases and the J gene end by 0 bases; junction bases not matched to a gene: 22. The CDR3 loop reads CASSSSPSGTGIFTNSYEQYF. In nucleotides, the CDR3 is TGTGCCAGCAGCTCAAGCCCCTCCGGGACAGGGATCTTCACGAACTCCTACGAGCAGTACTTC.

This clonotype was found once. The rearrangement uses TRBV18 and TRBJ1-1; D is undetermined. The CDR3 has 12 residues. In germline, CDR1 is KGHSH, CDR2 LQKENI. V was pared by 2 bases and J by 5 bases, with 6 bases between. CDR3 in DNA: TGTGCCAGCTCACCAGGGAGGACTGAAGCTTTCTTT. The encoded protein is CASSPGRTEAFF.

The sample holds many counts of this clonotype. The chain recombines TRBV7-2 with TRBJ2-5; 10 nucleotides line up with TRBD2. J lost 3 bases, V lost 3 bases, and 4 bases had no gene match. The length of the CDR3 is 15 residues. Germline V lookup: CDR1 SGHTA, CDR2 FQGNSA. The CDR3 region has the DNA TGTGCCAGCAGCTTCCCTAGCGGGGGAAAAGAGACCCAGTACTTC. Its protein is CASSFPSGGKETQYF.

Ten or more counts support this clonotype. This CDR3 reads CASSLVRERPGELFF. The CDR3 coding sequence is TGTGCCAGCAGTTTGGTCAGGGAGAGGCCCGGGGAGCTGTTTTTT. V gene TRBV12-3 or TRBV12-4 combines with J gene TRBJ2-2; the D gene could be TRBD1 or TRBD2 (5 bases each). Trimming stripped 3 bases from V and 6 bases from J, with 14 bases between. The CDR3 has 15 residues.